These 6 T cell receptor beta chains came from one sample sequenced in a study of shared clonotypes between healthy human individuals. Generated by immunoSEQ multiplex PCR, the TCRdb table keeps only in-frame clones and is missing some. The sample lists a few million clones; approximately 92% were seen once. Sequenced material: naive CD4+ T cells sorted from blood. Subset described: CD45RA+ positively selected. The receptors were gathered from a man aged 18 to 30 in good health.

The chain recombines TRBV5-6 with TRBJ2-1; 10 bases map to TRBD1. The trim removed 2 bases at V and 7 bases at J, leaving 6 bases unmatched. CDR1 SGHDT and CDR2 YYEEEE come from the germline V gene. This CDR3 is built from 15 residues. The CDR3 reads CASSFGTGVRNEQFF. CDR3 DNA sequence: TGTGCCAGCAGCTTCGGGACAGGGGTTAGAAATGAGCAGTTCTTC.

About this clone itself: The same CDR3 arises from other DNA sequences in this sample as well. The chain uses TRBV10-3 and TRBJ2-5, with D unclear. CDR3 size: 11 residues. Trimming left V 3 bases short and J 5 bases short, with 4 bases between. CDR1 and CDR2 (germline): ENHRY, SYGVKD. The CDR3: CAISERETQYF. The CDR3 DNA is TGTGCCATCAGTGAACGGGAGACCCAGTACTTC.

CDR3 in amino acids: CASSTTSKVGRPSTDTQYF. The CDR3 DNA reads TGTGCCAGCTCTACAACCTCTAAGGTTGGGAGGCCTAGCACAGATACGCAGTATTTT. The rearrangement links TRBV27 to TRBJ2-3; TRBD2 is a possible D gene (6 bases). The V end lost 8 bases, the J end lost 0 bases, and 27 bases lay between the germline ends. Germline V CDR1 and CDR2: MNHEY, SMNVEV (reference sequence). The CDR3 sequence is 19 residues long.

This rearrangement joins TRBV5-1 to TRBJ2-5, with D uncertain. The CDR3 sequence is 12 residues long. Germline CDR1 SGHRS, CDR2 YFSETQ. The V end was cut by 8 bases, the J end by 1 base, with 9 bases between. This chain's CDR3 is CASFLTQETQYF. CDR3 coding DNA: TGCGCCAGTTTCCTGACCCAAGAGACCCAGTACTTC.

V gene TRBV7-2 combines with J gene TRBJ2-7; unclear D gene. Trimming stripped 1 base from V and 6 bases from J, with 16 bases between. There are 15 residues in the CDR3. Germline V gene data show CDR1 as SGHTA and CDR2 as FQGNSA. CDR3 loop: CASSLDGRSSSEQYF. Here the CDR3 DNA reads TGTGCCAGCAGCTTAGACGGCAGGTCCAGCTCCGAGCAGTACTTC. Together with reference TRBV7-2 and TRBJ2-7, the CDR3 gives the full variable domain: GAGVSQSPSNKVTEKGKDVELRCDPISGHTALYWYRQSLGQGLEFLIYFQGNSAPDKSGLPSDRFSAERTGGSVSTLTIQRTQQEDSAVYLCASSLDGRSSSEQYFGPGTRLTVT.

The chain is built from TRBV6-5 and TRBJ2-7; no firm D call. CDR3 length: 13 residues. The germline V gene encodes CDR1 MNHEY and CDR2 SVGAGI. V was pared by 5 bases and J by 0 bases, with 8 bases between. The CDR3 DNA reads TGTGCCAGCAGTATGGCCGTCTCCTACGAGCAGTACTTC. This gives the protein CASSMAVSYEQYF.